The clone carrying this TCR beta chain came up once. The entry originates in a study of blood T cell repertoires in COVID-19. Original analysis: Reference gene primer amplification gave nucleated cell count estimates. Profiled with immunoSEQ multiplex PCR; TCRdb holds only in-frame clones, not every one. V and J calls and clone size are those listed in that table; D and trimming were worked out from the DNA. This sample has 110,000 to 150,000 clones; roughly 83% occur once, and the top ten carry less than 7%. The CDR3 extends over 13 amino acids. The V end lost 0 bases, the J end lost 8 bases, and 11 bases lay between the germline ends. CDR1 is SGHDT, CDR2 YYEEEE, per germline.

The sequencing input was PBMCs or T cells enriched from blood (not recorded which). This chain links TRBV5-6 with TRBJ1-2; D is uncertain. The receptor comes from a man aged 35 to 55 with acute COVID-19. In DNA, the CDR3 is TGTGCCAGCAGCTTGGGACGGAGAGGAGGCTACACCTTC. Its translation is CASSLGRRGGYTF.